The rows below give T cell receptor beta chains drawn from one sample of a study of blood T cells in healthy people across ages. TCRdb reprocessed the 5' RACE reads via MiXCR and lists one record per CDR3 protein. This table holds hundreds of thousands of distinct CDR3 sequences, less than 25% found once. These data were also reused for a study on T cells of mothers and their children.

Sequencing was carried out using blood. Source of these receptors: a boy aged 5-17 years in good health. Each CDR3 is given with its conserved first and last residue. D genes are given only for firm matches. Expanded clones are given a class, and other clones once, few, many or no size at all.

d_gene	j_gene	v_gene	abundance	CDR3nt	CDR3aa
.	TRBJ2-3	TRBV2	.	TGTGCCAGCAGTACGTACAGCACAGATACGCAGTATTTT	CASSTYSTDTQYF
TRBD1	TRBJ2-2	TRBV5-8	.	TGTGCCAGCAAGACCCCCGACAGGGCGAACACCGGGGAGCTGTTTTTT	CASKTPDRANTGELFF
.	TRBJ1-5	TRBV20-1	.	TGCAGTGCTTCAAGGAGGGATAGCAATCAGCCCCAGCATTTT	CSASRRDSNQPQHF
.	TRBJ2-3	TRBV20-1	few	TGCAGTGCTAATCAAGGCGGGGGCACAGATACGCAGTATTTT	CSANQGGGTDTQYF
TRBD2	TRBJ2-5	TRBV20-1	few	TGCAGTGCTAGAGAGGCAGGGAGGGGAGAGACCCAGTACTTC	CSAREAGRGETQYF
.	TRBJ1-2	TRBV29-1	few	TGCAGCGTTAGGTCAGCGGGCTACACCTTC	CSVRSAGYTF
.	TRBJ2-1	TRBV10-3	.	TGTGCCATCAGTGGGGGGAGTGAGCAGTTCTTC	CAISGGSEQFF
TRBD1	TRBJ1-6	TRBV20-1	.	TGCAGTGCTAGAGATTTGGACAGGGCTTCACCCCTCCACTTT	CSARDLDRASPLHF
TRBD2	TRBJ2-1	TRBV20-1	once	TGCAGTGCCCCTGGGACTAGCGGGAGAGGCTCCTACAATGAGCAGTTCTTC	CSAPGTSGRGSYNEQFF
TRBD2	TRBJ2-5	TRBV12-3/TRBV12-4	few	TGTGCCAGCAGTCCGCAGCGGGGGGACCCCGAGACCCAGTACTTC	CASSPQRGDPETQYF
.	TRBJ1-4	TRBV12-3/TRBV12-4	few	TGTGCCAGCAGTTTTACCCATAATGAAAAACTGTTTTTT	CASSFTHNEKLFF
.	TRBJ2-7	TRBV6-6	.	TGTGCCAGCAGTTACGGGGAGAAGGGCGAGCAGTACTTC	CASSYGEKGEQYF
.	TRBJ2-2	TRBV7-9	few	TGTGCCAGCAGCTCCACTCTAAACACCGGGGAGCTGTTTTTT	CASSSTLNTGELFF
TRBD2	TRBJ2-2	TRBV9	few	TGTGCCAGCAGCGTAGGGGGGGGGAACACCGGGGAGCTGTTTTTT	CASSVGGGNTGELFF
TRBD1	TRBJ2-1	TRBV29-1	.	TGCAGCGTTGAAGGGCAGGGGGCGAGCAATGAGCAGTTCTTC	CSVEGQGASNEQFF
.	TRBJ2-7	TRBV12-3/TRBV12-4	.	TGTGCCAGCAGTTTTAGGCAGGTCGGCGAGCAGTACTTC	CASSFRQVGEQYF
TRBD2	TRBJ2-5	TRBV2	.	TGTGCCAGCAGTGCGTTGGCTAGCGGGATCGTCGACCAAGAGACCCAGTACTTC	CASSALASGIVDQETQYF
.	TRBJ2-7	TRBV6-1	.	TGTGCCAGCAGGAAAGGGGAGGGGGAAACCTACGAGCAGTACTTC	CASRKGEGETYEQYF
.	TRBJ2-5	TRBV4-3	once	TGCGCCAGCAGCCAAGACCATGGGGGTTGGGAGACCCAGTACTTC	CASSQDHGGWETQYF
.	TRBJ1-2	TRBV4-3	.	TGCGCCAGCAGCCAGCCGAGGGTCAGGGGTGATACCTATGGCTACACCTTC	CASSQPRVRGDTYGYTF
.	TRBJ1-2	TRBV2	.	TGTGCCAGCAGTCCCGGACGGGGATATGGAAGCTACACCTTC	CASSPGRGYGSYTF
.	TRBJ2-7	TRBV19	.	TGTGCCAGTAGTATAGGGGGGACCTCAGCCTACGAGCAGTACTTC	CASSIGGTSAYEQYF
.	TRBJ1-6	TRBV11-2	.	TGTGCCAGCAGCTTAGATTTCGGGGGGCCTTCACCCCTCCACTTT	CASSLDFGGPSPLHF
TRBD1	TRBJ1-4	TRBV7-9	few	TGTGCCAGCACTGACGGACAGGGGGTTGAAAAACTGTTTTTT	CASTDGQGVEKLFF
.	TRBJ1-1	TRBV9	.	TGTGCCAGCAGCGCGACCCCGACGGTTCCTGAAGCTTTCTTT	CASSATPTVPEAFF
TRBD1	TRBJ2-3	TRBV29-1	.	TGCAGCGTCCACAGGGGGACGCAGTATTTT	CSVHRGTQYF
.	TRBJ2-5	TRBV5-1	.	TGCGCCAGCAGCTTGGGGAGGGACCACGAGACCCAGTACTTC	CASSLGRDHETQYF
.	TRBJ1-3	TRBV9	.	TGTGCCAGCAGCTCGACCGTTGGCCTAGCCGGAAACACCATATATTTT	CASSSTVGLAGNTIYF
TRBD2	TRBJ2-1	TRBV20-1	few	TGCAGTGCTAGGACTAGCGGGGGGGGTTCCTACAATGAGCAGTTCTTC	CSARTSGGGSYNEQFF
.	TRBJ2-1	TRBV6-2/TRBV6-3	few	TGTGCCAGCAGTTACTCAAGGAGGGGCGGAAGCTCCTACAATGAGCAGTTCTTC	CASSYSRRGGSSYNEQFF
TRBD2	TRBJ2-2	TRBV5-1	.	TGCGCCAGCAGCTTGGGACCAGCGGGAGCTAATAACGGGGAGCTGTTTTTT	CASSLGPAGANNGELFF
TRBD2	TRBJ2-3	TRBV27	.	TGTGCCAGCAGTAGGACTAGAGAAGATACGCAGTATTTT	CASSRTREDTQYF
.	TRBJ2-3	TRBV4-1	.	TGCGCCAGCAGCCAAGTTCCGAAGCTGCGAGATACGCAGTATTTT	CASSQVPKLRDTQYF
.	TRBJ1-2	TRBV3-1	.	TGTGCCAGCAGCCCAAGTACTAACTATGGCTACACCTTC	CASSPSTNYGYTF
.	TRBJ2-2	TRBV7-3	.	TGTGCCAGCAGCGAAGAGGGCTATGGGGTCGGGGAGCTGTTTTTT	CASSEEGYGVGELFF
TRBD2	TRBJ2-1	TRBV20-1	many	TGCAGTGCTGTAGGGACTAGCGGGGTAAGCTCCTACAATGAGCAGTTCTTC	CSAVGTSGVSSYNEQFF
.	TRBJ1-1	TRBV20-1	.	TGCAGTGCACAGTCCTGGGTTTTGAACACTGAAGCTTTCTTT	CSAQSWVLNTEAFF
.	TRBJ2-2	TRBV7-3	.	TGTGCCAGCAGCTTAAGGAGTGGGGGCGGCACCGGGGAGCTGTTTTTT	CASSLRSGGGTGELFF
.	TRBJ2-5	TRBV16	few	TGTGCCAGCAGCCAAACGGGGCAAGAGACCCAGTACTTC	CASSQTGQETQYF
.	TRBJ1-1	TRBV20-1	.	TGCAGTGCTAGGATCATTTTGGAAGTGAACACTGAAGCTTTCTTT	CSARIILEVNTEAFF
.	TRBJ2-7	TRBV12-3/TRBV12-4	.	TGTGCCAGCCGGAATCTAGCCGGGCCGGCCGAGCAGTACTTC	CASRNLAGPAEQYF
.	TRBJ1-1	TRBV4-3	few	TGCGCCAGCAGTTACAGTCTCGGGGAAATTTCGGACACTGAAGCTTTCTTT	CASSYSLGEISDTEAFF
.	TRBJ2-5	TRBV11-2	.	TGTGCCAGCAGCTACGGGAGCCGTTGGACCCAGTACTTC	CASSYGSRWTQYF